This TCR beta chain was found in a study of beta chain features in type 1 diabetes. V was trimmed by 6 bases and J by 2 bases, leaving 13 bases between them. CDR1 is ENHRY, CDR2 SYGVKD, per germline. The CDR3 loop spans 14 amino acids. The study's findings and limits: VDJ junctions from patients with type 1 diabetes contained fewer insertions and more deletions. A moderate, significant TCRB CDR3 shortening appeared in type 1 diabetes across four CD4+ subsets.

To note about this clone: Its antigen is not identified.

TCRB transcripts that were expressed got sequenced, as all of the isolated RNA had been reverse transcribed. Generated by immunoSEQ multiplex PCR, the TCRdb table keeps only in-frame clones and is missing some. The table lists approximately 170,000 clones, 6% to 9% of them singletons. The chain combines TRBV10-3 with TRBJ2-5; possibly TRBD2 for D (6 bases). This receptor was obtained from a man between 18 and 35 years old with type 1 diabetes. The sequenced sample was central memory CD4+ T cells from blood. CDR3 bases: TGTGCCATCAGGGGGAGGCAGGGTCAAGAGACCCAGTACTTC. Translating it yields CAIRGRQGQETQYF.